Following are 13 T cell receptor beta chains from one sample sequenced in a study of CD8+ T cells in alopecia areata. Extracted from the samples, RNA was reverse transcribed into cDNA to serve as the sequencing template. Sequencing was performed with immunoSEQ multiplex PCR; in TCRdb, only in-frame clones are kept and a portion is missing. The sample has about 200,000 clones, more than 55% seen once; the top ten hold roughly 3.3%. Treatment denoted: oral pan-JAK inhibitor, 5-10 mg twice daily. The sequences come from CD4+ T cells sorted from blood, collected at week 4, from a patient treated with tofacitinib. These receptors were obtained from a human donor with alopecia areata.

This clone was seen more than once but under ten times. The CDR3 region has the DNA TGTGCCAGCAGGTCGGCCTCCTACGAGCAGTACTTC. Translation gives CASRSASYEQYF. The rearrangement uses TRBV11-2 and TRBJ2-7; D remains unclear. The CDR3 has 12 amino acids. Trimming removed 6 bases at V and 0 bases at J, with 6 bases between. Per the germline V gene, CDR1 is SGHAT and CDR2 is FQNNGV.

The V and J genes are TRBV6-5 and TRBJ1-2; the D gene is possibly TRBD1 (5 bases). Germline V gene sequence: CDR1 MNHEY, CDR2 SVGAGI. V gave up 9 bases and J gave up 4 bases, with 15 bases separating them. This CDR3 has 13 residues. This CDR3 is CASTRQYTYGYTF. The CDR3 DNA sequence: TGTGCCAGTACAAGACAGTACACCTATGGCTACACCTTC.

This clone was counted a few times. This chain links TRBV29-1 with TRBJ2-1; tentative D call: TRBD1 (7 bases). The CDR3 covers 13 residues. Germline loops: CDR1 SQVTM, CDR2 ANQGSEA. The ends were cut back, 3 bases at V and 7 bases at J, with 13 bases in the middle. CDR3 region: CSVDGGGGNEQFF. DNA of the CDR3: TGCAGCGTTGACGGAGGGGGCGGAAATGAGCAGTTCTTC.

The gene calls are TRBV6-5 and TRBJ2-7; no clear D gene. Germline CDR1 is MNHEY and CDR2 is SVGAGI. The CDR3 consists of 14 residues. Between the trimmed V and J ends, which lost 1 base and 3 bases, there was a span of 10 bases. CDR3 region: CASSYLGRFYEQYF. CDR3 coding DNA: TGTGCCAGCAGTTACTTAGGGCGTTTCTACGAGCAGTACTTC.

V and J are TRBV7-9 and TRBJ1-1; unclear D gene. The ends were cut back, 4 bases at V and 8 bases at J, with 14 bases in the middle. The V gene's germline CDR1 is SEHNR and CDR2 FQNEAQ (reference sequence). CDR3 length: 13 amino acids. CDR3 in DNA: TGTGCCAGCAGCTCGATAACGTCATGGGAAGCTTTCTTT. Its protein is CASSSITSWEAFF. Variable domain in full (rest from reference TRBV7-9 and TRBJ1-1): DTGVSQNPRHKITKRGQNVTFRCDPISEHNRLYWYRQTLGQGPEFLTYFQNEAQLEKSRLLSDRFSAERPKGSFSTLEIQRTEQGDSAMYLCASSSITSWEAFFGQGTRLTVV.

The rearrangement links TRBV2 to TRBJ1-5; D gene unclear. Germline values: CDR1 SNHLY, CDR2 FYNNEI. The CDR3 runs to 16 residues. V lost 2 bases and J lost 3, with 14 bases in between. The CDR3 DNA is TGTGCCAGCAGTGAATTGGGTGGGGAATCCAATCAGCCCCAGCATTTT. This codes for CASSELGGESNQPQHF.

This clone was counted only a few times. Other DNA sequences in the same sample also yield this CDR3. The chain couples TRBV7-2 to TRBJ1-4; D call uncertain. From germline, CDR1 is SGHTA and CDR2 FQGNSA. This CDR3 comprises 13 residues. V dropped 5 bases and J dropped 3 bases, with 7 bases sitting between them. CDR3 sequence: CASSPRANEKLFF. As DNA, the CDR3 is TGTGCCAGCAGCCCACGAGCTAATGAAAAACTGTTTTTT. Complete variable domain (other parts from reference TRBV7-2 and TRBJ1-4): GAGVSQSPSNKVTEKGKDVELRCDPISGHTALYWYRQSLGQGLEFLIYFQGNSAPDKSGLPSDRFSAERTGGSVSTLTIQRTQQEDSAVYLCASSPRANEKLFFGSGTQLSVL.

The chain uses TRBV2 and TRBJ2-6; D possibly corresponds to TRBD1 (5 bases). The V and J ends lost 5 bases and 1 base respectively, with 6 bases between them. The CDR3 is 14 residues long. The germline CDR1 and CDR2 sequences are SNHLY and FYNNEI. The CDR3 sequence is CASSQGSGANVLTF. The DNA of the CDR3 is TGTGCCAGCAGTCAGGGATCTGGGGCCAACGTCCTGACTTTC.

CDR3 in amino acids: CASSEGSQGDTEAFF. In DNA, the CDR3 is TGTGCCAGCAGTGAAGGGTCGCAGGGTGACACTGAAGCTTTCTTT. V gene TRBV2 combines with J gene TRBJ1-1, with D perhaps TRBD1 (5 bases). V shed 1 base and J shed 3 bases, with 12 bases lying between them. This CDR3 has 15 residues. The germline V gene encodes CDR1 SNHLY and CDR2 FYNNEI.

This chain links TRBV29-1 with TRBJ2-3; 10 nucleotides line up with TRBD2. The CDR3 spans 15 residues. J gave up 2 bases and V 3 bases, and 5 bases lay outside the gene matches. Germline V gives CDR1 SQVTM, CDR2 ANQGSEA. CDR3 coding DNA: TGCAGCGTTGAGGAGCGGGGGGGCCCCACAGATACGCAGTATTTT. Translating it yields CSVEERGGPTDTQYF.

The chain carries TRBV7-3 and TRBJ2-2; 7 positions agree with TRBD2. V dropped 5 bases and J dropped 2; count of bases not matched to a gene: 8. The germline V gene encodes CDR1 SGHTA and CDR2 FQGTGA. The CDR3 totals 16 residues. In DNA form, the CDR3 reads TGTGCCAGCAGCCTCCTCGGGGGGTTAAACACCGGGGAGCTGTTTTTT. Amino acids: CASSLLGGLNTGELFF. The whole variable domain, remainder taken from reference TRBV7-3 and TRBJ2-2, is GAGVSQTPSNKVTEKGKYVELRCDPISGHTALYWYRQSLGQGPEFLIYFQGTGAADDSGLPNDRFFAVRPEGSVSTLKIQRTERGDSAVYLCASSLLGGLNTGELFFGEGSRLTVL.

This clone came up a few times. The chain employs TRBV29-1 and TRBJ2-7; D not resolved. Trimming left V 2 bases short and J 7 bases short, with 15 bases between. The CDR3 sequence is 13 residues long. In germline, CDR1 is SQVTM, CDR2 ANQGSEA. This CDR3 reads CSVEKTSQEEQYF. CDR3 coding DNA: TGCAGCGTTGAAAAAACCTCGCAGGAAGAGCAGTACTTC.

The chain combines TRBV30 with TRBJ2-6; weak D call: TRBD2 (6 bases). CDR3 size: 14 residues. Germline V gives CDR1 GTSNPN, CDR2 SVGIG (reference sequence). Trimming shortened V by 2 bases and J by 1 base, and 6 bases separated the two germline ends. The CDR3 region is CAWSRGSGANVLTF. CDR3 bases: TGTGCCTGGAGTCGGGGGTCTGGGGCCAACGTCCTGACTTTC.